This T cell receptor (beta chain) comes out of a study of blood T cell repertoires in COVID-19. Across the study: From the United States, Italy and Spain came samples of acute and convalescent COVID-19. PBMCs, B-cell-depleted T cells, or T cells provided the cDNA or gDNA that made up the material.

Per the original data handling: Estimation of nucleated cell counts was performed using reference gene primer amplification. TCRdb keeps only in-frame clones here, not all; method: immunoSEQ multiplex PCR. D and trimming come from the DNA, and the V and J calls and clone size come from that table. The sample carries 180,000 or so clones, roughly 85% recorded once. Details on this clone: Given a much more abundant clone one base away, this may be a read error. Other DNA sequences of this sample code for an identical CDR3.

This TCR derives from an elderly woman with acute or convalescent COVID-19. Sequencing was performed on peripheral blood.

The CDR3 loop reads CASSFSNQPQHF. In nucleotides, the CDR3 is TGTGCCAGCAGTTTCAGTAATCAGCCCCAGCATTTT. The chain has TRBV12-3 or TRBV12-4 and TRBJ1-5, with no clear D. The ends were cut back, 3 bases at V and 4 bases at J, with 4 bases in the middle. The CDR3 has 12 amino acids.